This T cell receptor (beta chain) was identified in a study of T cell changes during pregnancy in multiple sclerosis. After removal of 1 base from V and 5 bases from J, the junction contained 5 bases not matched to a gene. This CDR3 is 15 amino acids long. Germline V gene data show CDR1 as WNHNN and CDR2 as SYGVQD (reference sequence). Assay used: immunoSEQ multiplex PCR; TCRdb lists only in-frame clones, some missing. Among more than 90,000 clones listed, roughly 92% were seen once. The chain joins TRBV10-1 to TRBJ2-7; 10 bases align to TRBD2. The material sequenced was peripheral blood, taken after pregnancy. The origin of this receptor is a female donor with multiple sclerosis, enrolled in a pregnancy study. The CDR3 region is CASSELLAGVDEQYF. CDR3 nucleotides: TGCGCCAGCAGTGAGTTGCTAGCGGGAGTGGACGAGCAGTACTTC.